This T cell receptor (beta chain) appears in the sequencing data of a study of blood T cell repertoires in COVID-19. Overall study context: COVID-19 samples from acute and convalescent phases originated in the United States, Italy and Spain. Sample material is recorded as cDNA or gDNA derived from T cells, B-cell-depleted T cells, or PBMCs.

TCRdb's copy holds only in-frame clones and misses some; the assay was immunoSEQ multiplex PCR. The table lists 32,000 or so clones, 70% to 90% of them singletons. Germline-derived CDR1 and CDR2 are WSHSY and SAAADI. The CDR3 is 12 amino acids. The V end lost 8 bases, the J end lost 4 bases, and 9 bases lay between the germline ends. This TCR came from a man between 65 and 85 years old with acute or convalescent COVID-19. What was sequenced was peripheral blood. The chain has TRBV10-2 and TRBJ1-5; D possibly corresponds to TRBD1 (5 bases). CDR3: CASWDWNQPQHF. In DNA, the CDR3 is TGCGCCAGCTGGGACTGGAATCAGCCCCAGCATTTT.